One and the same sample provided the 31 T cell receptor beta chains below, sequenced in a study of Ad26.COV2.S vaccination and SARS-CoV-2 variants. Generated by immunoSEQ multiplex PCR, the TCRdb table keeps only in-frame clones and is missing some. The sample comprises 380,000 or so clones, around 82% of which are singletons, and just under 7.5% rests with the top ten. The treatment here: 15 to 20 received Ad26.COV2.S at low or high dose, single or two shots; 5 received placebo; per-sample allocation not given. Specimen acquisition occurred on day 63 following the initial vaccine or placebo injection. Here the sequenced sample was peripheral blood, taken in a trial of Ad26.COV2.S vaccine versus placebo. The source of these receptors is a person between 18 and 60 years old who received the Ad26.COV2.S COVID-19 vaccine or a placebo.

The chain joins TRBV6-6 to TRBJ2-1; 12 bases are a match to TRBD2. The CDR3 extends over 13 amino acids. The V segment lost 7 bases and the J segment 7 bases; nucleotides outside the gene matches: 2. Germline loops: CDR1 MNHNY, CDR2 SVGAGI (reference sequence). CDR3 in amino acids: CASTGLAGNEQFF. CDR3 coding DNA: TGTGCCAGCACCGGACTAGCGGGGAATGAGCAGTTCTTC.

This chain links TRBV13 with TRBJ1-2, with a possible D match to TRBD1 (6 bases). V was pared by 7 bases and J by 4 bases, with 10 bases between. The germline V gene has CDR1 PRHDT and CDR2 FYEKMQ (reference sequence). The CDR3 covers 12 residues. CDR3 in DNA: TGTGCCAGCAAACAGGGCGTCTATGGCTACACCTTC. Protein product: CASKQGVYGYTF.

The J gene is TRBJ1-5, the V gene TRBV10-3; maybe TRBD1 (5 bases). The CDR3 covers 16 residues. Trimming left V 6 bases short and J 1 base short, with 16 bases between. Germline assignment: CDR1 ENHRY and CDR2 SYGVKD. This CDR3 is CAISDPREVSNQPQHF. CDR3 coding DNA: TGTGCCATCAGCGATCCCAGGGAGGTCAGCAATCAGCCCCAGCATTTT.

Of note for this clone: One end of the junction fails to match germline, which may point to a read error. The V gene is TRBV6-5, the J gene TRBJ2-7; 7 positions match TRBD2. This CDR3 region has 13 residues. In germline, CDR1 is MNHEY, CDR2 SVGAGI. The CDR3 loop is CASTAEGWRERFF. The CDR3 DNA follows: TGTGCCAGCACCGCCGAGGGTTGGCGGGAGCGATTCTTC.

V is TRBV27 and J is TRBJ2-1; TRBD2 is a possible D gene (10 bases). The ends were cut back, 10 bases at V and 5 bases at J, with 24 bases in the middle. The length of the CDR3 is 16 residues. The germline V gene has CDR1 MNHEY and CDR2 SMNVEV (reference sequence). CDR3 region: CAIGDRASGRDNEQFF. In DNA form, the CDR3 reads TGTGCCATCGGGGACAGGGCAAGCGGGAGGGACAATGAGCAGTTCTTC.

V and J are TRBV7-9 and TRBJ1-1, with 9 bases lining up with TRBD1. The CDR3 totals 19 residues. From germline, CDR1 is SEHNR and CDR2 FQNEAQ (reference sequence). Losses at the gene ends were 5 bases for V and 0 bases for J; bases not matched to a gene: 16. The DNA for the CDR3 is TGTGCCAGCAGCACCCTTATGATCACCGGGACAGGGATGAACACTGAAGCTTTCTTT. Its protein product is CASSTLMITGTGMNTEAFF. Together with reference TRBV7-9 and TRBJ1-1, the CDR3 gives the full variable domain: DTGVSQNPRHKITKRGQNVTFRCDPISEHNRLYWYRQTLGQGPEFLTYFQNEAQLEKSRLLSDRFSAERPKGSFSTLEIQRTEQGDSAMYLCASSTLMITGTGMNTEAFFGQGTRLTVV.

In this sample, this clone turned up once. V gene TRBV6-5 combines with J gene TRBJ1-4; TRBD1 might be the D (6 bases). The CDR3 is 13 amino acids. Germline V lookup: CDR1 MNHEY, CDR2 SVGAGI. Trimming took 8 bases from V and 8 from J, leaving 15 bases between them. Written as DNA, the CDR3 is TGTGCCAGCGCCTACAGGGAGGACGAAAAACTGTTTTTT. Translation: CASAYREDEKLFF.

The rearrangement uses TRBV27 and TRBJ1-1; weak D call: TRBD1 (5 bases). This CDR3 contains 14 residues. V was trimmed by 6 bases and J by 2 bases, leaving 13 bases between them. Looked up from germline, CDR1 is MNHEY and CDR2 is SMNVEV (reference sequence). CDR3 protein: CASRLRDYNTEAFF. The DNA for the CDR3 is TGTGCCAGCAGGCTCAGGGACTATAACACTGAAGCTTTCTTT.

J is TRBJ1-1 and V is TRBV5-4; D not resolved. This CDR3 has 13 amino acids. V was clipped by 0 bases and J by 1 base, with 4 bases between them. The germline V gene encodes CDR1 SGHNT and CDR2 YYREEE (reference sequence). The CDR3: CASSLVTNTEAFF. In DNA form, the CDR3 reads TGTGCCAGCAGCTTGGTAACGAACACTGAAGCTTTCTTT.

The gene calls are TRBV6-5 and TRBJ2-1; D not resolved. The length of the CDR3 is 13 residues. CDR1 and CDR2 (germline): MNHEY, SVGAGI. With 8 bases removed from V and 13 bases from J, the gap between germline ends came to 21 bases. This CDR3 is CASSTPSTVQQFF. The CDR3 nucleotides read TGTGCCAGCTCAACTCCCTCGACCGTTCAACAGTTCTTC.

This clone has just one count. The V call is TRBV7-6, the J call TRBJ2-2; D is unclear. V lost 8 bases to trimming and J lost 1 base, with 11 bases between them. This CDR3 has 14 residues. In germline, CDR1 is SGHVS, CDR2 FNYEAQ. The CDR3 sequence: CASCRTVNTGELFF. The CDR3 DNA reads TGTGCCAGCTGCCGGACGGTGAACACCGGGGAGCTGTTTTTT.

The chain is built from TRBV29-1 and TRBJ1-1, with D unresolved. CDR1 SQVTM and CDR2 ANQGSEA come from the germline V gene. Trimming cost V 6 bases and J 5 bases, with 10 bases left between them. The length of the CDR3 is 11 residues. DNA of the CDR3: TGCAGCGTCAGGATGGGGACTGAAGCTTTCTTT. The encoded protein is CSVRMGTEAFF.

The chain uses TRBV18 and TRBJ2-7; D possibly corresponds to TRBD1 (6 bases). The V gene lost 4 bases and the J gene lost 7 bases, with 11 bases spanning the gap. Germline CDR1 and CDR2: KGHSH and LQKENI. The CDR3 is made up of 12 amino acids. The CDR3 protein is CASSLQGREQYF. CDR3 bases: TGTGCCAGCTCACTACAGGGAAGGGAGCAGTACTTC.

This clone came up once. V is TRBV4-1 and J is TRBJ2-1, with 7 bases fitting TRBD2. V gave up 9 bases and J gave up 5 bases; unmatched junction bases: 10. In germline, CDR1 is MGHRA, CDR2 YSYEKL. CDR3 length: 14 amino acids. CDR3 protein: CASSLAEINNEQFF. Written as DNA, the CDR3 is TGCGCCAGTTCCCTAGCGGAAATTAACAATGAGCAGTTCTTC.

This chain connects TRBV5-1 to TRBJ2-1, with TRBD1 identical over 12 bases. Germline loops: CDR1 SGHRS, CDR2 YFSETQ. The CDR3 has 14 amino acids. V shed 4 bases, J shed 7 bases, and the junction held 3 bases outside the gene matches. The CDR3 coding sequence is TGCGCCAGCAGCCGGGACAGGGGGCTAAATGAGCAGTTCTTC. It translates to CASSRDRGLNEQFF.

This chain joins TRBV5-6 and TRBJ2-7; D is perhaps TRBD2 (5 bases). Trimming removed 4 bases from V and 9 bases from J, with 20 bases in between. CDR3 length equals 14 residues. Germline CDR1 SGHDT, CDR2 YYEEEE. The CDR3 DNA sequence: TGTGCCAGCAGCAGGCCTAGTGCCTACGAGGGGCAGTACTTC. This encodes CASSRPSAYEGQYF.

Only one count was recorded for this clone. This chain connects TRBV5-6 to TRBJ2-1; no firm D call. CDR3 size: 11 residues. Germline CDR1 and CDR2: SGHDT and YYEEEE. Trimming took off 1 base at V and 10 bases at J, with 6 bases between the two ends. The CDR3 DNA sequence: TGTGCCAGCAGCTTGTTCCGGGAGCAGTTCTTC. Translation: CASSLFREQFF.

The chain is built from TRBV27 and TRBJ2-3; 12 positions agree with TRBD2. The germline CDR1 and CDR2 sequences are MNHEY and SMNVEV (reference sequence). The junction had 8 bases not matched to a gene; V was cut back by 2 bases and J by 8 bases. The length of the CDR3 is 16 residues. In DNA, the CDR3 is TGTGCCAGCAGTTTAGGGCTAGCGGGGGGGCTTGGTACGCAGTATTTT. It specifies CASSLGLAGGLGTQYF.

Comment on this clone: Since a much larger clone is just one base distant, this may be a read error. This chain uses TRBV6-7 with TRBJ2-2, with D unclear. TRBV6-7 is assigned to the ORF class and has an uncertain function. There are 11 residues in the CDR3. The V end was cut by 6 bases, the J end by 3 bases, with 2 bases between. The CDR3 here is CASRYTGELFF. The DNA of the CDR3 is TGTGCCAGCAGATACACCGGGGAGCTGTTTTTT.

The chain employs TRBV19 and TRBJ1-5, with D possibly TRBD1 on 6 matching bases. Trimming took off 8 bases at V and 6 bases at J, with 14 bases between the two ends. The CDR3 totals 13 residues. The germline V gene encodes CDR1 LNHDA and CDR2 SQIVND (reference sequence). The CDR3, as DNA: TGTGCCAGTGGGACATGGGAGCGTCAGCCCCAGCATTTT. This sequence encodes CASGTWERQPQHF.

The chain links TRBV29-1 to TRBJ2-5; either TRBD1 or TRBD2 may supply D (5 bases each). Trimming removed 7 bases from V and 4 bases from J, with 13 bases in between. Germline V gene sequence: CDR1 SQVTM, CDR2 ANQGSEA. The CDR3 contains 12 residues. CDR3 sequence (DNA): TGCAGCGCCCGGGACGGCAGAGAGACCCAGTACTTC. Amino acids: CSARDGRETQYF.

This clone was seen a few times. The chain has TRBV19 and TRBJ2-7; perhaps D is TRBD1 or TRBD2 (6 bases each). Trimming cost V 10 bases and J 2 bases, with 15 bases left between them. Germline CDR1 reads LNHDA; CDR2 reads SQIVND (reference sequence). This CDR3 comprises 13 residues. CDR3 bases: TGTGCCACCCGACGGGGGCAGACCTACGAGCAGTACTTC. Its protein product is CATRRGQTYEQYF.

In its sample, this clone was seen a few times. The chain links TRBV18 to TRBJ1-6; D is unclear. V lost 3 bases and J lost 4, with 10 bases in between. The CDR3 is made up of 15 amino acids. CDR1 is KGHSH, CDR2 LQKENI, per germline. CDR3 coding DNA: TGTGCCAGCTCACCGAGGATGAGGTATAATTCACCCCTCCACTTT. It is translated as CASSPRMRYNSPLHF. The full variable domain, rest sourced from reference TRBV18 and TRBJ1-6, is NAGVMQNPRHLVRRRGQEARLRCSPMKGHSHVYWYRQLPEEGLKFMVYLQKENIIDESGMPKERFSAEFPKEGPSILRIQQVVRGDSAAYFCASSPRMRYNSPLHFGNGTRLTVT.

The rearrangement uses TRBV14 and TRBJ1-2; D not resolved. Per the germline V gene, CDR1 is SGHDN and CDR2 is FVKESK. The CDR3 covers 17 residues. Trimming removed 4 bases from V and 1 base from J, with 19 bases in between. The CDR3 loop is CASSRRKAGDGNYGYTF. The CDR3 DNA is TGTGCCAGCAGCCGACGCAAGGCTGGAGACGGTAACTATGGCTACACCTTC.

V and J are TRBV7-3 and TRBJ2-3; 9 nucleotides line up with TRBD2. CDR3 length: 15 residues. V was clipped by 3 bases and J by 2 bases; unmatched bases: 3. Germline CDR1 is SGHTA and CDR2 is FQGTGA. The CDR3 region is CASSFAGGFTDTQYF. The CDR3 bases are TGTGCCAGCAGCTTCGCGGGAGGGTTCACAGATACGCAGTATTTT.

This clone has just one count. The chain couples TRBV29-1 to TRBJ1-1, with no clear D. The CDR3 is 12 amino acids. V gave up 4 bases and J gave up 0 bases, with 6 bases separating them. Germline CDR1 reads SQVTM; CDR2 reads ANQGSEA. The CDR3 reads CSVVPMNTEAFF. Here the CDR3 DNA reads TGCAGCGTTGTTCCCATGAACACTGAAGCTTTCTTT.

The V call is TRBV4-1, the J call TRBJ1-5, with D possibly TRBD1 on 6 matching bases. V lost 1 base, J lost 6 bases, and 13 bases lay in between. CDR1 MGHRA and CDR2 YSYEKL come from the germline V gene. The CDR3 extends over 15 amino acids. The CDR3 bases are TGCGCCAGCAGCCAAGTTGCAGGGGAAGGTCAGCCCCAGCATTTT. It is translated as CASSQVAGEGQPQHF.

The J gene is TRBJ2-7, the V gene TRBV15; 8 positions agree with TRBD1. Germline V gene sequence: CDR1 LNHNV, CDR2 YYDKDF (reference sequence). The CDR3 is 12 residues long. With V trimmed by 1 base and J by 10 bases, 3 bases remained unmatched. The CDR3 reads CATSRGGTGQYF. CDR3 coding DNA: TGTGCCACCAGCAGAGGTGGGACAGGCCAGTACTTC.

This chain links TRBV27 with TRBJ2-2; 10 bases are shared with TRBD2. With V trimmed by 7 bases and J by 5 bases, 16 bases remained unmatched. The germline V gene has CDR1 MNHEY and CDR2 SMNVEV (reference sequence). CDR3 length equals 18 residues. The DNA of the CDR3 is TGTGCCAGCATCTCACTCGGGCTAGCGGGAGATCAGACCGGGGAGCTGTTTTTT. Translation gives CASISLGLAGDQTGELFF.

The V call is TRBV30, the J call TRBJ2-1; unclear D gene. Germline-derived CDR1 and CDR2 are GTSNPN and SVGIG (reference sequence). The CDR3 covers 14 residues. Trimming removed 7 bases from V and 5 bases from J, with 18 bases in between. The CDR3 spells CAYTLLGGNNEQFF. The CDR3 coding sequence is TGTGCCTACACCCTTTTGGGCGGCAACAATGAGCAGTTCTTC.

A few counts support this clone. The V call is TRBV4-1, the J call TRBJ2-2, with D perhaps given as TRBD1 or TRBD2 (6 bases each). The CDR3 has 16 amino acids. Germline V CDR1 and CDR2: MGHRA, YSYEKL. V was pared by 0 bases and J by 4 bases, with 12 bases between. The CDR3 DNA sequence: TGCGCCAGCAGCCAAGAAAGGGGGGTTCCCACCGGGGAGCTGTTTTTT. This codes for CASSQERGVPTGELFF.